The 18 T cell receptor beta chains reported below all come from one sample, sequenced in a study of blood T cells in healthy people across ages. Primed by a sample-barcoded 5' primer and a J-beta primer mix, a second PCR proceeded for about 7 to 11 cycles. One entry per CDR3 protein results from TCRdb running MiXCR on the 5' RACE reads. The table shows some 370,000 distinct CDR3 sequences, with roughly half occurring only once. The sequenced sample consisted of blood. The receptor source for this set is a man between 60 and 70 years old in good health.

This chain links TRBV6-4 with TRBJ2-1, with TRBD2 identical over 11 bases. CDR3 size: 15 residues. V trimming: 6 bases; J trimming: 8 bases; junction bases outside the gene matches: 9. The germline gives CDR1 MRHNA, CDR2 SNTAGT. The CDR3 region is CASSRGTSGFYEQFF. CDR3 in DNA: TGTGCCAGCAGCAGGGGGACTAGCGGATTCTATGAGCAGTTCTTC.

This clonotype has more than one count but fewer than ten. This chain joins TRBV28 and TRBJ2-7; D may be TRBD1 (6 bases). Trimming pared 5 bases from V and 0 bases from J, leaving 14 bases between. Germline CDR1 reads MDHEN; CDR2 reads SYDVKM. CDR3 length: 15 amino acids. The CDR3 here is CASSEYRVSSYEQYF. In DNA form, the CDR3 reads TGTGCCAGCAGTGAATACAGGGTGAGCTCCTACGAGCAGTACTTC.

Many counts were recorded for this clonotype. The V and J genes are TRBV29-1 and TRBJ2-1; TRBD2 might be the D (5 bases). The CDR3 runs 14 residues. V lost 3 bases and J lost 2, with 11 bases in between. Germline V gene data show CDR1 as SQVTM and CDR2 as ANQGSEA. The CDR3 region has the DNA TGCAGCGTTGATGGGCGGGTCACCTACAATGAGCAGTTCTTC. This codes for CSVDGRVTYNEQFF.

V is TRBV12-3 or TRBV12-4 and J is TRBJ2-7; possibly TRBD1 or TRBD2 for D (5 bases each). Between the trimmed V and J ends, which lost 10 bases and 3 bases, there was a span of 10 bases. CDR3 size: 11 residues. DNA for the CDR3: TGTGCCACCGGGACGGGCTACGAGCAGTACTTC. This gives the protein CATGTGYEQYF.

This clonotype was counted a few times. The chain recombines TRBV7-9 with TRBJ2-7; possible D gene TRBD2, 5 bases. This CDR3 spans 15 amino acids. V was pared by 1 base and J by 1 base, with 11 bases between. Germline V gives CDR1 SEHNR, CDR2 FQNEAQ (reference sequence). This CDR3 reads CASSLGGEESYEQYF. DNA of the CDR3: TGTGCCAGCAGCTTAGGGGGAGAGGAATCCTACGAGCAGTACTTC.

This clonotype was seen only a few times. The chain joins TRBV28 to TRBJ2-7; 7 bases fit TRBD2. V lost 6 bases, J lost 1 base, and 6 bases stayed unmatched. The CDR3 totals 14 residues. Germline CDR1 reads MDHEN; CDR2 reads SYDVKM. CDR3: CASRQGLRSYEQYF. The CDR3 nucleotides are TGTGCCAGCAGGCAGGGACTAAGATCCTACGAGCAGTACTTC.

In nucleotides, the CDR3 is TGTGCCTGGAGTGTGGGCAGGGGCGACTACGAGCAGTACTTC. It translates to CAWSVGRGDYEQYF. This chain connects TRBV30 to TRBJ2-7, with D tentatively TRBD1 (6 bases). CDR1 and CDR2 from the germline V gene are GTSNPN and SVGIG (reference sequence). Trimming removed 0 bases at V and 3 bases at J, with 12 bases between. The CDR3 length is 14 residues.

This chain links TRBV9 with TRBJ2-1; 11 bases map to TRBD2. This CDR3 has 17 amino acids. Per the germline V gene, CDR1 is SGDLS and CDR2 is YYNGEE. V lost 4 bases to trimming and J lost 4 bases; unmatched junction nucleotides: 10. Here the CDR3 DNA reads TGTGCCAGCAGCTTCCTATCCGGGACTAGCGGATACAATGAGCAGTTCTTC. It codes for CASSFLSGTSGYNEQFF.

The chain uses TRBV13 and TRBJ2-5; D tentatively reads TRBD1 or TRBD2 (5 bases each). The DNA end is a closer match to TRBJ2-7, so the J assignment may be wrong. The CDR3 is 14 amino acids. Germline CDR1 reads PRHDT; CDR2 reads FYEKMQ (reference sequence). CDR3 DNA sequence: TGTGCCAGCAGCATCCGGGGCAGAGCCTACGAGCAGTACTTC. It is translated as CASSIRGRAYEQYF.

In this sample, this clonotype turned up a few times. The rearrangement joins TRBV20-1 to TRBJ1-1; TRBD1 is a possible D gene (6 bases). Looked up from germline, CDR1 is DFQATT and CDR2 is SNEGSKA (reference sequence). This CDR3 is built from 11 residues. V lost 4 bases and J lost 5, with 8 bases in between. Here the CDR3 reads CSATRGTEAFF. In DNA form, the CDR3 reads TGCAGTGCTACAAGGGGGACTGAAGCTTTCTTT.

The gene calls are TRBV7-2 and TRBJ2-3, with D possibly being TRBD1 (5 bases). CDR1 and CDR2 from the germline V gene are SGHTA and FQGNSA. The CDR3 has 16 residues. Deletions cut 4 bases from V and 5 bases from J, with 19 bases between. The DNA for the CDR3 is TGTGCCAGCAGCTCCCCCTTGGGCAGGGCGGTAGATACGCAGTATTTT. It translates to CASSSPLGRAVDTQYF.

V usage is TRBV5-1 and J usage is TRBJ2-5; 11 positions match TRBD2. The trim removed 2 bases at V and 1 base at J, leaving 4 bases unmatched. The CDR3 runs to 16 residues. The V gene's germline CDR1 is SGHRS and CDR2 YFSETQ. As DNA, the CDR3 is TGCGCCAGCAGCTTAACTAGCGGGGGCCTCCAAGAGACCCAGTACTTC. It encodes CASSLTSGGLQETQYF.

The chain joins TRBV9 to TRBJ2-3; the D gene is possibly TRBD2 (5 bases). The germline V gene encodes CDR1 SGDLS and CDR2 YYNGEE. V lost 0 bases, J lost 1 base, and 9 bases lay in between. This CDR3 region has 15 residues. In DNA form, the CDR3 reads TGTGCCAGCAGCGTAGGGGAGCGGCGCACAGATACGCAGTATTTT. This encodes CASSVGERRTDTQYF.

The J gene is TRBJ2-4, the V gene TRBV27; 7 bases align to TRBD1. The DNA matches TRBJ2-7 better at its end, which makes the J call doubtful. The CDR3 has 14 residues. CDR1 and CDR2 from the germline V gene are MNHEY and SMNVEV (reference sequence). The CDR3 DNA reads as TGTGCCAGCAGTACCCTGACAGGGATCTACGAGCAGTACTTC. Translated: CASSTLTGIYEQYF.

About this clonotype: A read error is possible here, since a much larger clone lies one base away. The chain carries TRBV20-1 and TRBJ2-7; 9 bases agree with TRBD2. J lost 7 bases, V lost 5 bases, and 27 bases had no gene match. The CDR3 spans 19 residues. Germline V gene lookup returns CDR1 DFQATT and CDR2 SNEGSKA (reference sequence). This CDR3 is CSAPNSGGQDRGSYNEQYF. The CDR3 nucleotides are TGCAGTGCTCCCAACAGCGGGGGGCAGGACCGGGGCTCCTACAATGAGCAGTACTTC.

This clonotype occurred a few times. The V call is TRBV28, the J call TRBJ1-6; 8 nucleotides match TRBD1. The V gene end was trimmed by 3 bases and the J gene end by 9 bases; junction bases not matched to a gene: 10. There are 16 residues in the CDR3. CDR1 is MDHEN and CDR2 is SYDVKM in the germline V gene. CDR3 DNA: TGTGCCAGCAGTTTCCCAGCTGCAGGGGGCGGTTCACCCCTCCACTTT. Translation gives CASSFPAAGGGSPLHF.

The chain uses TRBV10-3 and TRBJ2-5, with TRBD1 as a possible D gene (5 bases). Germline V lookup: CDR1 ENHRY, CDR2 SYGVKD. The CDR3 runs to 14 residues. V was clipped by 11 bases and J by 3 bases, with 19 bases between them. The CDR3 DNA reads TGTGCCGTTTCCCCCAGGGCGGCGGAAGAGACCCAGTACTTC. Protein: CAVSPRAAEETQYF.

V gene TRBV20-1 combines with J gene TRBJ2-3; 11 nucleotides agree with TRBD2. CDR1 is DFQATT, CDR2 SNEGSKA, per germline (reference sequence). V lost 3 bases, J lost 2 bases, and 7 bases stayed unmatched. The CDR3 length is 16 residues. The CDR3 reads CSARKLLAGDTDTQYF. The CDR3 DNA follows: TGCAGTGCTAGGAAATTACTAGCGGGGGACACAGATACGCAGTATTTT.